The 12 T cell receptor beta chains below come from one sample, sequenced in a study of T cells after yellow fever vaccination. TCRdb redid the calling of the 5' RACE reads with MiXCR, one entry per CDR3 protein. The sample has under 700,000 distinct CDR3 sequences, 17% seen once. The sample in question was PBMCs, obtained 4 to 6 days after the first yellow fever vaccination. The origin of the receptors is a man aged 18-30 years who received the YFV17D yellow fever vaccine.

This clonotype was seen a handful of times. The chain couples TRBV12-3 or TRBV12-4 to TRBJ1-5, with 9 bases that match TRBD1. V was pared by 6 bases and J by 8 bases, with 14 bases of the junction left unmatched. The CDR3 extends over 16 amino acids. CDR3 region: CASSRYRTGVVEPQHF. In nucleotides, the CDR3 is TGTGCCAGCAGCAGATACCGGACAGGGGTAGTTGAGCCCCAGCATTTT.

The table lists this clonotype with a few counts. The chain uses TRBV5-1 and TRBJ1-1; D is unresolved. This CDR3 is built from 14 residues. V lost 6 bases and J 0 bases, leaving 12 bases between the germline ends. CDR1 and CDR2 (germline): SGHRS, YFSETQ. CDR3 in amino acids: CASTPEVMNTEAFF. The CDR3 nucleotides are TGCGCCAGCACCCCGGAGGTTATGAACACTGAAGCTTTCTTT.

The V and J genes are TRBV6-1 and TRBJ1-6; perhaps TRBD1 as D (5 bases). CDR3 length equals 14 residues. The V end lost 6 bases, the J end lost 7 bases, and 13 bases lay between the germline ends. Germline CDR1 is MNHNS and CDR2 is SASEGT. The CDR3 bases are TGTGCCAGCAGGCTGAGACAGACAAATTCACCCCTCCACTTT. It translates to CASRLRQTNSPLHF.

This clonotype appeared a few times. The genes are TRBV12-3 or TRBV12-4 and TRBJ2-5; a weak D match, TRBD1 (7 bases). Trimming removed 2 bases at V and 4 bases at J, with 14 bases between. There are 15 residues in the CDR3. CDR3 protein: CASSLFPEGAETQYF. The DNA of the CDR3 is TGTGCCAGCAGTTTATTTCCGGAGGGGGCAGAGACCCAGTACTTC.

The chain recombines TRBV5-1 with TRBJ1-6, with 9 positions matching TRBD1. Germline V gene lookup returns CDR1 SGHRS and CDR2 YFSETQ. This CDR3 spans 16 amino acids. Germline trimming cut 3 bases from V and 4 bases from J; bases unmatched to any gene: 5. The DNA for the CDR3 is TGCGCCAGCAGCTCCGATGGACAGGGGTATAATTCACCCCTCCACTTT. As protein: CASSSDGQGYNSPLHF.

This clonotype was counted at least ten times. CDR3 DNA: TGCGCCAGCAGCAGAGGGACGGCTGGAAACACCATATATTTT. It codes for CASSRGTAGNTIYF. The rearrangement joins TRBV5-1 to TRBJ1-3; possibly TRBD1 for D (5 bases). This CDR3 has 14 residues. The V end lost 4 bases, the J end lost 2 bases, and 10 bases lay between the germline ends. The germline V gene has CDR1 SGHRS and CDR2 YFSETQ.

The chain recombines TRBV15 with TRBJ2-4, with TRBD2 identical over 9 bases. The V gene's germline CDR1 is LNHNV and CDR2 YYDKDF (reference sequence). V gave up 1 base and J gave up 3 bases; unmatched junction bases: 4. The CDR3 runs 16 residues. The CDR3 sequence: CATSRGISGGKNIQYF. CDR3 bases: TGTGCCACCAGCAGAGGGATTAGCGGGGGCAAAAACATTCAGTACTTC.

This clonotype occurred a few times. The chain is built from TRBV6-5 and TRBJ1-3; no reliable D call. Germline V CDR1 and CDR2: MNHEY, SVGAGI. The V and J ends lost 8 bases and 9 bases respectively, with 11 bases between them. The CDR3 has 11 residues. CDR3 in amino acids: CASFSGRTIYF. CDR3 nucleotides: TGTGCCAGCTTCAGCGGACGCACCATATATTTT.

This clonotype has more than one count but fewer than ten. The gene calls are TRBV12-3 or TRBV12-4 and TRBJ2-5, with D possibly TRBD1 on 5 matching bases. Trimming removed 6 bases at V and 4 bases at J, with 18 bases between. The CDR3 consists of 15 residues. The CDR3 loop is CASRARQSSGETQYF. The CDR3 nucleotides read TGTGCCAGCAGGGCACGACAGAGCTCGGGAGAGACCCAGTACTTC.

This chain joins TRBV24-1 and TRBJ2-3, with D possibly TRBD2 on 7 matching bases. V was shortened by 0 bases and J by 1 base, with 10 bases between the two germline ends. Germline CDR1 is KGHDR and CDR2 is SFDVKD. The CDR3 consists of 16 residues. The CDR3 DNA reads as TGTGCCACCAGTGATTTGAGGCGGGGGCGCACAGATACGCAGTATTTT. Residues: CATSDLRRGRTDTQYF.

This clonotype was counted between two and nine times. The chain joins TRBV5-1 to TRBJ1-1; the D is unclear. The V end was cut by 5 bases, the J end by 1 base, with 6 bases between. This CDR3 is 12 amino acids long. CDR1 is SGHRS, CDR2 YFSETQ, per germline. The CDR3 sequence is CASRITNTEAFF. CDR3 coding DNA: TGCGCCAGCAGAATTACGAACACTGAAGCTTTCTTT.

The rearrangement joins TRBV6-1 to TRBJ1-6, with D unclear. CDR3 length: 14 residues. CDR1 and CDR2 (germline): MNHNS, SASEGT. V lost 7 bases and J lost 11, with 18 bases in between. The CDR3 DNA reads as TGTGCCAGCACCGTCGTGGTAGGGTGGGCACCCCTCCACTTT. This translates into CASTVVVGWAPLHF.